The 26 T cell receptor beta chains below come from one sample, sequenced in a study of cytomegalovirus exposure and HLA in healthy donors. 60 Vbeta and 13 Jbeta primers were used in PCR. Profiling relied on immunoSEQ multiplex PCR, and the TCRdb table lists in-frame clones only, not all of them. In the table there are about 130,000 clones, approximately 85% of which are singletons. The sample taken for sequencing was PBMCs. The receptors derive from a woman in her 30s in good health and CMV-seropositive.

This clone was seen more than once but under ten times. The chain employs TRBV11-2 and TRBJ2-5; TRBD2 matches 11 bases. J lost 1 base, V lost 5 bases, and 6 bases had no gene match. The V gene's germline CDR1 is SGHAT and CDR2 FQNNGV. This CDR3 is built from 16 residues. CDR3 sequence: CASSVGLAGPQETQYF. Written as DNA, the CDR3 is TGTGCCAGCAGCGTCGGACTAGCGGGTCCCCAAGAGACCCAGTACTTC.

The chain combines TRBV5-1 with TRBJ1-2; D may be TRBD1 (6 bases). Germline CDR1 is SGHRS and CDR2 is YFSETQ. The CDR3 loop spans 12 amino acids. Trimming left V 0 bases short and J 13 bases short, with 13 bases between. CDR3 sequence: CASSLGQERATF. The CDR3 coding sequence is TGCGCCAGCAGCTTGGGACAGGAAAGAGCCACCTTC.

This sequence joins TRBV4-1 and TRBJ2-1; 7 bases align to TRBD2. The CDR3 has 16 amino acids. After removal of 0 bases from V and 3 bases from J, the junction contained 5 bases not matched to a gene. Per the germline V gene, CDR1 is MGHRA and CDR2 is YSYEKL. CDR3 residues: CASSQDQSGIYNEQFF. In nucleotides, the CDR3 is TGCGCCAGCAGCCAAGATCAAAGCGGGATCTACAATGAGCAGTTCTTC.

The V and J genes are TRBV27 and TRBJ2-7; D possibly corresponds to TRBD1 (5 bases). The CDR3 is 15 amino acids. Trimming shortened V by 5 bases and J by 3 bases, and 17 bases separated the two germline ends. Germline CDR1 MNHEY, CDR2 SMNVEV (reference sequence). The CDR3 is CASSPDPTAFYEQYF. The CDR3 DNA is TGTGCCAGCAGTCCCGATCCGACAGCTTTCTACGAGCAGTACTTC.

The chain employs TRBV30 and TRBJ1-1; 7 nucleotides line up with TRBD1. Germline CDR1 and CDR2: GTSNPN and SVGIG (reference sequence). Trimming removed 0 bases from V and 10 bases from J; junction bases left unmatched: 5. This CDR3 contains 12 residues. The CDR3 coding sequence is TGTGCCTGGAGTGTTACAGGGGTAGCAGCTTTCTTT. This codes for CAWSVTGVAAFF.

The rearrangement uses TRBV19 and TRBJ2-5; D unresolved. CDR1 is LNHDA and CDR2 is SQIVND in the germline V gene (reference sequence). The CDR3 is made up of 14 amino acids. Trimming pared 3 bases from V and 2 bases from J, leaving 10 bases between. The CDR3, as DNA: TGTGCCAGTAGTATTTGGCAGGATCAAGAGACCCAGTACTTC. This translates into CASSIWQDQETQYF.

This clone was picked up one time. The J gene is TRBJ1-2, the V gene TRBV5-1, with D perhaps matching TRBD1 (6 bases). Germline loops: CDR1 SGHRS, CDR2 YFSETQ. Trimming removed 1 base at V and 1 base at J, with 11 bases between. The CDR3 spans 15 residues. The CDR3: CASSLRGAFNYGYTF. The CDR3 DNA is TGCGCCAGCAGCTTGCGGGGGGCGTTTAACTATGGCTACACCTTC. Variable domain in full (rest from reference TRBV5-1 and TRBJ1-2): KAGVTQTPRYLIKTRGQQVTLSCSPISGHRSVSWYQQTPGQGLQFLFEYFSETQRNKGNFPGRFSGRQFSNSRSEMNVSTLELGDSALYLCASSLRGAFNYGYTFGSGTRLTVV.

The J gene is TRBJ2-1, the V gene TRBV6-5, with 9 bases matching TRBD2. The V and J ends lost 8 bases and 8 bases, in that order; junction bases with no gene match: 13. CDR1 and CDR2 (germline): MNHEY, SVGAGI. The CDR3 totals 15 residues. The CDR3 bases are TGTGCCAGCTGTCCGATGGGACTAGCAGGGGATGAGCAGTTCTTC. It codes for CASCPMGLAGDEQFF.

There are a few counts of this clone. The chain employs TRBV29-1 and TRBJ2-1, with 9 bases that match TRBD2. The V segment lost 1 base and the J segment 6 bases; nucleotides outside the gene matches: 7. The CDR3 has 15 residues. Germline CDR1 and CDR2: SQVTM and ANQGSEA. The CDR3 DNA is TGCAGCGTTGAAGGGTTTAGCGGGAGCCTCAATGAGCAGTTCTTC. Its translation is CSVEGFSGSLNEQFF.

This chain uses TRBV5-1 with TRBJ2-1, with D maybe TRBD2 (6 bases). The CDR3 consists of 14 residues. The germline gives CDR1 SGHRS, CDR2 YFSETQ. With 4 bases removed from V and 8 bases from J, the gap between germline ends came to 16 bases. The CDR3 loop reads CASSAGGGHDEQFF. The CDR3 DNA reads as TGCGCCAGCAGCGCCGGAGGAGGGCACGATGAGCAGTTCTTC. The whole variable domain, remainder taken from reference TRBV5-1 and TRBJ2-1, is KAGVTQTPRYLIKTRGQQVTLSCSPISGHRSVSWYQQTPGQGLQFLFEYFSETQRNKGNFPGRFSGRQFSNSRSEMNVSTLELGDSALYLCASSAGGGHDEQFFGPGTRLTVL.

V is TRBV30 and J is TRBJ2-1; a weak D match, TRBD1 (6 bases). The length of the CDR3 is 15 residues. V lost 4 bases to trimming and J lost 0 bases, with 13 bases between them. The germline gives CDR1 GTSNPN, CDR2 SVGIG (reference sequence). The CDR3 region is CAWTLGASSYNEQFF. CDR3 DNA sequence: TGTGCCTGGACCCTGGGGGCTAGCTCCTACAATGAGCAGTTCTTC.

This clone was recorded once. This chain links TRBV28 with TRBJ2-3; possible D gene TRBD1, 6 bases. V was shortened by 8 bases and J by 1 base, with 16 bases between the two germline ends. CDR3 length equals 15 residues. Looked up from germline, CDR1 is MDHEN and CDR2 is SYDVKM. CDR3 coding DNA: TGTGCCAGCCAGGGCCCCGGGACACGCACAGATACGCAGTATTTT. Protein: CASQGPGTRTDTQYF.

About this clone: Different DNA sequences within this sample yield the same CDR3. V usage is TRBV29-1 and J usage is TRBJ1-1, with TRBD1 as a possible D gene (5 bases). In germline, CDR1 is SQVTM, CDR2 ANQGSEA. This CDR3 comprises 12 residues. Between the trimmed V and J ends, which lost 4 bases and 2 bases, there was a span of 8 bases. CDR3 residues: CSVGGGNTEAFF. Here the CDR3 DNA reads TGCAGCGTTGGGGGGGGTAACACTGAAGCTTTCTTT.

V gene TRBV27 combines with J gene TRBJ2-5; D is possibly TRBD2 (6 bases). Germline V CDR1 and CDR2: MNHEY, SMNVEV (reference sequence). Trimming cost V 4 bases and J 4 bases, with 16 bases left between them. The CDR3 runs 15 residues. The CDR3 bases are TGTGCCAGCAGTTCGGCTGGAGGGCCCGGAGAGACCCAGTACTTC. Protein sequence: CASSSAGGPGETQYF.

This clone was observed once. This chain joins TRBV6-6 and TRBJ2-1; perhaps TRBD1 as D (6 bases). Trimming left V 8 bases short and J 7 bases short, with 15 bases between. This CDR3 contains 13 residues. Per germline, CDR1 MNHNY and CDR2 SVGAGI (reference sequence). The CDR3 DNA is TGTGCCAGCCAGTACCTCCAGGGGAATGAGCAGTTCTTC. Its protein is CASQYLQGNEQFF.

The rearrangement uses TRBV10-3 and TRBJ2-5, with 7 bases identical to TRBD1. The germline V gene has CDR1 ENHRY and CDR2 SYGVKD. This CDR3 has 13 amino acids. Trimming removed 3 bases from V and 5 bases from J; junction bases left unmatched: 3. CDR3 protein: CAISDNRGETQYF. The CDR3 region has the DNA TGTGCCATCAGTGATAACAGGGGTGAGACCCAGTACTTC.

The V gene is TRBV7-6, the J gene TRBJ2-2; TRBD2 aligns across 7 bases. The germline CDR1 and CDR2 sequences are SGHVS and FNYEAQ. This CDR3 has 15 residues. With 5 bases clipped from V and 6 bases from J, the junction kept 9 bases outside the gene matches. For the CDR3, the DNA is TGTGCCAGCAGCCCAAAAGGACTAGGGGCCGGGGAGCTGTTTTTT. Amino acid sequence: CASSPKGLGAGELFF.

This rearrangement joins TRBV29-1 to TRBJ1-5, with D possibly matching TRBD1 (6 bases). Germline loops: CDR1 SQVTM, CDR2 ANQGSEA. The CDR3 has 13 amino acids. V gave up 6 bases and J gave up 6 bases, with 15 bases separating them. The CDR3 here is CSVGEGEGQPQHF. CDR3 coding DNA: TGCAGCGTGGGAGAGGGGGAGGGTCAGCCCCAGCATTTT. Complete variable domain (other parts from reference TRBV29-1 and TRBJ1-5): SAVISQKPSRDICQRGTSLTIQCQVDSQVTMMFWYRQQPGQSLTLIATANQGSEATYESGFVIDKFPISRPNLTFSTLTVSNMSPEDSSIYLCSVGEGEGQPQHFGDGTRLSIL.

The V gene is TRBV18, the J gene TRBJ1-2, with 9 bases that match TRBD1. The CDR3 contains 15 residues. CDR1 and CDR2 (germline): KGHSH, LQKENI. The trim removed 3 bases at V and 3 bases at J, leaving 5 bases unmatched. CDR3 loop: CASSPATGGDYGYTF. The DNA of the CDR3 is TGTGCCAGCTCACCTGCGACAGGGGGTGACTATGGCTACACCTTC. The whole variable domain, filled in from reference TRBV18 and TRBJ1-2, reads NAGVMQNPRHLVRRRGQEARLRCSPMKGHSHVYWYRQLPEEGLKFMVYLQKENIIDESGMPKERFSAEFPKEGPSILRIQQVVRGDSAAYFCASSPATGGDYGYTFGSGTRLTVV.

V usage is TRBV5-6 and J usage is TRBJ1-2; D is unclear. The germline CDR1 and CDR2 sequences are SGHDT and YYEEEE. There are 13 residues in the CDR3. V gave up 0 bases and J gave up 6 bases, with 9 bases separating them. DNA of the CDR3: TGTGCCAGCAGCTTGGTCATCACGGATGGCTACACCTTC. This translates into CASSLVITDGYTF.

The rearrangement uses TRBV9 and TRBJ2-2; 11 bases map to TRBD2. This CDR3 region has 16 residues. Germline lookup yields CDR1 SGDLS and CDR2 YYNGEE. Trimming cost V 0 bases and J 6 bases; bases outside gene matches: 4. DNA of the CDR3: TGTGCCAGCAGCGTAGAGGGACTAGCGGATTCCGGGGAGCTGTTTTTT. Its translation is CASSVEGLADSGELFF.

The V and J genes are TRBV7-9 and TRBJ1-3; D is unresolved. Germline loops: CDR1 SEHNR, CDR2 FQNEAQ (reference sequence). Trimming cost V 5 bases and J 2 bases, with 10 bases left between them. The CDR3 has 14 residues. The CDR3 DNA reads TGTGCCAGCAGCACTGCTTATGCTGGAAACACCATATATTTT. It is translated as CASSTAYAGNTIYF.

The J gene is TRBJ2-2, the V gene TRBV7-3; 9 bases align to TRBD2. This CDR3 contains 15 residues. In germline, CDR1 is SGHTA, CDR2 FQGTGA. V was pared by 5 bases and J by 6 bases, with 7 bases of the junction left unmatched. The CDR3 DNA reads as TGTGCCAGCAGCCCCCCGGCGGGAGGGTCCGGGGAGCTGTTTTTT. Translating gives CASSPPAGGSGELFF.

This chain joins TRBV11-3 and TRBJ1-1; D is unresolved. Germline assignment: CDR1 SGHNT and CDR2 YENEEA. The CDR3 spans 13 residues. Trimming left V 4 bases short and J 5 bases short, with 11 bases between. The CDR3 protein is CASSWEGGTEAFF. CDR3 coding DNA: TGTGCCAGCAGCTGGGAGGGCGGAACTGAAGCTTTCTTT.

The V gene is TRBV5-1, the J gene TRBJ2-1, with 8 bases lining up with TRBD2. The CDR3 spans 16 residues. The V and J ends lost 3 bases and 2 bases, in that order; junction bases with no gene match: 7. Per germline, CDR1 SGHRS and CDR2 YFSETQ. The CDR3 region has the DNA TGCGCCAGCAGCTGGGGGAGCGGGGGCACCTACAATGAGCAGTTCTTC. Translation gives CASSWGSGGTYNEQFF.

The genes are TRBV2 and TRBJ2-3; 11 bases line up with TRBD2. This CDR3 region has 15 residues. The germline V gene encodes CDR1 SNHLY and CDR2 FYNNEI. V trimming: 8 bases; J trimming: 4 bases; junction bases outside the gene matches: 8. The CDR3, as DNA: TGTGCCAGCCGCGATAGCGGGAGGGCGGCAGATACGCAGTATTTT. Protein product: CASRDSGRAADTQYF.